Shown below are 13 T cell receptor beta chains from a single sample sequenced in a study of identical twins. TCRdb reanalysed the 5' RACE reads using MiXCR and keeps one entry per CDR3 protein. There are 1,800,000 or so distinct CDR3 sequences in the sample; about 30% occur only once, and 0.27% lies in the top ten. The sample consisted of cord blood. The receptor set was obtained from a newborn girl in good health.

This clonotype was observed at least ten times. V and J are TRBV28 and TRBJ2-1; 7 bases agree with TRBD2. With 5 bases clipped from V and 3 bases from J, the junction kept 7 bases outside the gene matches. CDR1 MDHEN and CDR2 SYDVKM come from the germline V gene. CDR3 length: 15 residues. CDR3 bases: TGTGCCAGCAGTCTGACTAGCATCGTCTACAATGAGCAGTTCTTC. Translation: CASSLTSIVYNEQFF.

This clonotype occurred many times. The chain employs TRBV12-3 or TRBV12-4 and TRBJ2-4, with 9 bases lining up with TRBD1. The CDR3 loop spans 14 amino acids. The J segment lost 5 bases and the V segment lost 2 bases, leaving 1 base of the junction unmatched. DNA for the CDR3: TGTGCCAGCAGTTTACGGACAGGGGAAAACATTCAGTACTTC. It encodes CASSLRTGENIQYF.

The sample holds many counts of this clonotype. The chain's CDR3 is CASSVDSNYGYTF. CDR3 DNA: TGTGCCAGCAGCGTAGACAGTAACTATGGCTACACCTTC. J is TRBJ1-2 and V is TRBV9; D is undetermined. Per germline, CDR1 SGDLS and CDR2 YYNGEE. The CDR3 extends over 13 amino acids. The V gene lost 0 bases and the J gene lost 1 base, with 4 bases spanning the gap. The complete variable domain, with remaining parts taken from reference TRBV9 and TRBJ1-2, reads DSGVTQTPKHLITATGQRVTLRCSPRSGDLSVYWYQQSLDQGLQFLIQYYNGEERAKGNILERFSAQQFPDLHSELNLSSLELGDSALYFCASSVDSNYGYTFGSGTRLTVV.

In regard to this clonotype: One junction end does not reproduce the germline sequence, and a read error may be involved. V and J are TRBV12-3 or TRBV12-4 and TRBJ2-5, with TRBD2 identical over 7 bases. The J call may be in error: the DNA end matches TRBJ2-7 better. CDR3 length: 14 residues. CDR3 DNA sequence: TGTGCCAGCAATTTATTCCCGGCGGGAGCCGAGCAGTACTTC. The encoded protein is CASNLFPAGAEQYF.

Only a few counts were recorded for this clonotype. V usage is TRBV7-2 and J usage is TRBJ1-2; D ambiguous. V shed 5 bases and J shed 1 base, with 14 bases lying between them. CDR1 is SGHTA, CDR2 FQGNSA, per germline. There are 15 residues in the CDR3. CDR3 loop: CASSLEETGNYGYTF. In nucleotides, the CDR3 is TGTGCCAGCAGCCTCGAGGAGACGGGTAACTATGGCTACACCTTC.

This chain uses TRBV30 with TRBJ2-7; D possibly corresponds to TRBD2 (5 bases). V lost 0 bases, J lost 1 base, and 10 bases lay in between. From germline, CDR1 is GTSNPN and CDR2 SVGIG (reference sequence). The CDR3 runs 14 residues. In nucleotides, the CDR3 is TGTGCCTGGAGTGTGGGAGCGAGTTCCTACGAGCAGTACTTC. Translated: CAWSVGASSYEQYF.

There are a few counts of this clonotype. This chain uses TRBV6-5 with TRBJ2-7; D possibly corresponds to TRBD2 (5 bases). The ends were cut back, 7 bases at V and 9 bases at J, with 22 bases in the middle. CDR3 length equals 14 residues. The germline gives CDR1 MNHEY, CDR2 SVGAGI. The CDR3 DNA reads as TGTGCCAGCACTTCCTCCAGTGCCTACGAGGGGCAGTACTTC. The encoded protein is CASTSSSAYEGQYF.

In its sample, this clonotype was seen many times. The genes are TRBV27 and TRBJ2-3; no clear D. CDR3 length: 13 amino acids. Trimming took off 8 bases at V and 0 bases at J, with 9 bases between the two ends. Germline assignment: CDR1 MNHEY and CDR2 SMNVEV (reference sequence). The CDR3: CASSELSTDTQYF. The CDR3 DNA reads as TGTGCCAGCTCCGAACTCAGCACAGATACGCAGTATTTT.

The chain employs TRBV4-2 and TRBJ2-3, with D possibly TRBD2 on 5 matching bases. There are 14 residues in the CDR3. Germline V gives CDR1 LGHNA, CDR2 YNFKEQ. The V end was cut by 1 base, the J end by 6 bases, with 11 bases between. Written as DNA, the CDR3 is TGTGCCAGCAGCCAAGCCCCGGAGGTGGATACGCAGTATTTT. It codes for CASSQAPEVDTQYF.

This chain uses TRBV20-1 with TRBJ1-4; no definite D call. The germline CDR1 and CDR2 sequences are DFQATT and SNEGSKA (reference sequence). CDR3 length equals 14 residues. V was clipped by 1 base and J by 4 bases, with 10 bases between them. This CDR3 reads CSARGALVNEKLFF. The DNA for the CDR3 is TGCAGTGCTAGAGGGGCGTTGGTTAATGAAAAACTGTTTTTT.

The chain employs TRBV7-9 and TRBJ1-4; tentative D call: TRBD1 (6 bases). CDR3 length equals 15 residues. The germline CDR1 and CDR2 sequences are SEHNR and FQNEAQ (reference sequence). V was trimmed by 4 bases and J by 6 bases, leaving 15 bases between them. The CDR3 DNA is TGTGCCAGCAGCTCAGAGGACAGAACATATGAAAAACTGTTTTTT. Residues: CASSSEDRTYEKLFF. The entire variable domain, with the rest obtained from reference TRBV7-9 and TRBJ1-4, is as follows: DTGVSQNPRHKITKRGQNVTFRCDPISEHNRLYWYRQTLGQGPEFLTYFQNEAQLEKSRLLSDRFSAERPKGSFSTLEIQRTEQGDSAMYLCASSSEDRTYEKLFFGSGTQLSVL.

This clonotype has more than one count but fewer than ten. The rearrangement uses TRBV7-2 and TRBJ2-1; D is undetermined. V was pared by 4 bases and J by 6 bases, with 16 bases between. The CDR3 covers 15 residues. In germline, CDR1 is SGHTA, CDR2 FQGNSA. CDR3 region: CASSSPYRASNEQFF. CDR3 DNA sequence: TGTGCCAGCAGCTCGCCCTACCGGGCCTCCAATGAGCAGTTCTTC.

The chain combines TRBV28 with TRBJ1-2, with 9 bases identical to TRBD1. The germline gives CDR1 MDHEN, CDR2 SYDVKM. The CDR3 spans 15 residues. V was clipped by 6 bases and J by 3 bases; unmatched bases: 8. CDR3: CASRGQGAWDYGYTF. The CDR3 coding sequence is TGTGCCAGCAGGGGACAGGGCGCTTGGGACTATGGCTACACCTTC.